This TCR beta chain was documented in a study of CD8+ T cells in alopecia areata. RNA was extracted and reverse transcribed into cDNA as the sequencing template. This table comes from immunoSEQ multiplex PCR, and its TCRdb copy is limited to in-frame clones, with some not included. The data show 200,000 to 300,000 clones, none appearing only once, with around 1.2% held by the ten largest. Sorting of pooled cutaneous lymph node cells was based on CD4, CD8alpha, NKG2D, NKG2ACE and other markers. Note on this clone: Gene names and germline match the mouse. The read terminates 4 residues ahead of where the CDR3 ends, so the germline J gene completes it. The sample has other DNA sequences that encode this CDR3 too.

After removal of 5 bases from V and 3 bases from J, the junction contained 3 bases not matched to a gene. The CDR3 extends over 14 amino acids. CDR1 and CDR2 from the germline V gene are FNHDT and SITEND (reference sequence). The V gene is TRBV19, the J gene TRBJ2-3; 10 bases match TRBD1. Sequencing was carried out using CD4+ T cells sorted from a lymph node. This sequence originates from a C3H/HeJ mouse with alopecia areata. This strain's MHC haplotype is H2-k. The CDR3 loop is CASSRQGAAETLYF. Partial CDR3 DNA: TGTGCCAGCAGCCGACAGGGGGCAGCAGAA.